This T cell receptor (beta chain) is from a study of CD8 T cells in Susac syndrome. RNA amounts of 0.5 to 1 ug underwent reverse transcription with random hexamers. The authors amplified TCR beta CDR3 across 54 Vbeta and 13 Jbeta using immunoSEQ multiplex PCR. TCRdb re-analysed the immunoSEQ multiplex PCR reads in MiXCR, keeping a single row per CDR3 protein. The data contain a few hundred thousand distinct CDR3 sequences, about 95% of them singletons. Both CD4+ and CD8+ T cells were negatively isolated, and TEMRA cells underwent FACS enrichment. This receptor was obtained from a human donor with multiple sclerosis. What was sequenced was CD4+ T cells from PBMCs.

The CDR3 region has the DNA TGTGCCACCAGTGATTCACAGGGGGCAGGGGAGACCCAGTACTTC. Amino acids: CATSDSQGAGETQYF. This chain connects TRBV24-1 to TRBJ2-5, with 9 bases that match TRBD1. V was clipped by 2 bases and J by 5 bases; unmatched bases: 5. The CDR3 runs 15 residues. Germline CDR1 is KGHDR and CDR2 is SFDVKD.